Listed below are T cell receptor beta chains from one sample, sequenced in a study of OX40 agonist ivuxolimab in advanced cancers. This table comes from immunoSEQ multiplex PCR, and its TCRdb copy is limited to in-frame clones, with some not included. The sample lists 57,000 or so clones; about 82% were seen once. This material consisted of CD4+ or CD8+ T cells sorted from blood, taken in a trial of the OX40 agonist ivuxolimab. The receptors originated from an adult with an advanced solid tumor such as melanoma, head and neck, liver or kidney cancer. The CDR3 runs from the conserved cysteine through the conserved F or W. The order of the fields is D gene, V gene, clone size, J gene, CDR3 protein, CDR3 DNA. A D gene is named only where the DNA matches it firmly. Clone size is not always given. Where it is, it says once, few, many or a class for expanded clones.

TRBD2,TRBV11-2,NA,TRBJ2-5,CASSLALAGSQETQYF,TGTGCCAGCAGCTTAGCACTAGCGGGGTCCCAAGAGACCCAGTACTTC
NA,TRBV19,NA,TRBJ2-5,CASSTRTIGGRETQYF,TGTGCCAGTAGTACAAGAACCATCGGTGGTCGGGAGACCCAGTACTTC
NA,TRBV10-2,once,TRBJ1-1,CASSATGFNTEAFF,TGCGCCAGCAGTGCAACAGGGTTTAACACTGAAGCTTTCTTT
NA,TRBV25-1,once,TRBJ2-7,CASSVPSTYPSYEQYF,TGTGCCAGCAGTGTCCCGTCGACATACCCCTCCTACGAGCAGTACTTC
TRBD2,TRBV29-1,NA,TRBJ2-5,CSVEDQALAGSQETQYF,TGCAGCGTTGAAGATCAGGCGCTAGCGGGGAGTCAAGAGACCCAGTACTTC
NA,TRBV5-4,NA,TRBJ2-2,CASSLRSSRELFF,TGTGCCAGCAGCTTGAGGAGTTCGAGGGAGCTGTTTTTT
NA,TRBV29-1,once,TRBJ1-5,CSVEPRGARQPQHF,TGCAGCGTTGAGCCCCGGGGGGCGAGGCAGCCCCAGCATTTT
TRBD2,TRBV5-8,NA,TRBJ2-7,CASSLYFGGGAYEQYF,TGTGCCAGCAGCCTTTATTTCGGGGGGGGAGCCTACGAGCAGTACTTC
TRBD1,TRBV18,NA,TRBJ2-2,CASSPGTGRNTGELFF,TGTGCCAGCTCACCTGGGACAGGGAGGAACACCGGGGAGCTGTTTTTT
NA,TRBV29-1,NA,TRBJ1-2,CSVEVKGDYGYTF,TGCAGCGTTGAAGTCAAAGGGGACTATGGCTACACCTTC
NA,TRBV5-1,NA,TRBJ2-3,CASSLEGFTGDTQYF,TGCGCCAGCAGCTTGGAGGGCTTCACGGGAGATACGCAGTATTTT
TRBD1,TRBV27,NA,TRBJ2-1,CASRGYNRGNGNEQFF,TGTGCCAGCAGGGGCTACAACAGGGGAAATGGGAATGAGCAGTTCTTC
TRBD1,TRBV6-5,NA,TRBJ2-2,CASRPRGSTGELFF,TGTGCCAGCAGACCCAGGGGGTCTACCGGGGAGCTGTTTTTT
NA,TRBV4-1,NA,TRBJ2-5,CASSQHPITQETQYF,TGCGCCAGCAGCCAACACCCCATCACTCAAGAGACCCAGTACTTC
NA,TRBV11-2,NA,TRBJ1-1,CASSLGGDTEAFF,TGTGCCAGCAGCTTAGGGGGGGACACTGAAGCTTTCTTT
NA,TRBV6-7,once,TRBJ2-1,CASSPYNEQFF,TGTGCCAGCAGTCCGTACAATGAGCAGTTCTTC
TRBD2,TRBV11-3,NA,TRBJ2-3,CASSLVVSGIPHTQYF,TGTGCCAGCAGCTTAGTCGTTAGCGGGATACCACATACGCAGTATTTT
NA,TRBV27,NA,TRBJ1-4,CASSGTGIENEKLFF,TGTGCCAGCAGTGGGACGGGAATAGAAAATGAAAAACTGTTTTTT
NA,TRBV6-5,NA,TRBJ2-7,CASSYTGGLGYEQYF,TGTGCCAGCAGTTATACGGGGGGCCTAGGTTACGAGCAGTACTTC
NA,TRBV18,NA,TRBJ2-5,CASSTREGLETQYF,TGTGCCAGCTCAACACGCGAGGGCCTCGAGACCCAGTACTTC
NA,TRBV15,NA,TRBJ2-5,CATSSSRAQETQYF,TGTGCCACCAGCAGTTCCAGAGCCCAAGAGACCCAGTACTTC
TRBD2,TRBV2,NA,TRBJ2-3,CASSTGGGYGTDTQYF,TGTGCCAGCTCTACTGGGGGAGGGTATGGCACAGATACGCAGTATTTT
NA,TRBV7-3,NA,TRBJ1-2,CASKRATAERGYTF,TGTGCCTCGAAACGGGCGACAGCTGAAAGGGGCTACACCTTC
NA,TRBV9,NA,TRBJ2-1,CASSLRQGSNNEQFF,TGTGCCAGCAGCCTCCGACAAGGGAGCAACAATGAGCAGTTCTTC
NA,TRBV19,NA,TRBJ1-2,CASSTPGTPNYGYTF,TGTGCCAGTAGTACCCCCGGGACCCCTAACTATGGCTACACCTTC
TRBD2,TRBV4-3,NA,TRBJ2-3,CASSQGYAGGFTDTQYF,TGCGCCAGCAGCCAAGGTTATGCGGGGGGTTTCACAGATACGCAGTATTTT
NA,TRBV19,NA,TRBJ1-2,CASSRGGDSGYGYTF,TGTGCCAGTAGCCGAGGGGGGGATTCGGGCTATGGCTACACCTTC
NA,TRBV11-3,NA,TRBJ1-3,CASSLVRGPSGNTIYF,TGTGCCAGCAGCTTAGTCAGGGGACCTTCTGGAAACACCATATATTTT
TRBD2,TRBV5-1,NA,TRBJ2-1,CASSLLAGDHNEQFF,TGCGCCAGCAGCTTACTAGCGGGAGATCACAATGAGCAGTTCTTC
TRBD1,TRBV29-1,few,TRBJ1-5,CSVAGTGDLWNQPQHF,TGCAGCGTAGCCGGGACAGGGGATTTATGGAATCAGCCCCAGCATTTT
NA,TRBV27,NA,TRBJ1-1,CASSLSSGGNTEAFF,TGTGCCAGCAGTTTAAGTTCCGGCGGGAACACTGAAGCTTTCTTT
TRBD2,TRBV5-1,NA,TRBJ2-3,CASNEAGGTDTQYF,TGCGCCAGCAACGAGGCGGGAGGCACAGATACGCAGTATTTT
NA,TRBV7-2,NA,TRBJ2-7,CASSLFRGPSYEQYF,TGTGCCAGCAGCTTATTTAGGGGACCCTCCTACGAGCAGTACTTC
NA,TRBV18,NA,TRBJ2-3,CASSLGGLTDTQYF,TGTGCCAGCTCACTGGGGGGGCTCACAGATACGCAGTATTTT
NA,TRBV7-3,NA,TRBJ2-3,CASSLTPWSQDTQYF,TGTGCCAGCAGCTTAACGCCGTGGTCTCAAGATACGCAGTATTTT